The 10 T cell receptor beta chains below were found in one sample sequenced in a study of blood T cell dynamics during melanoma immunotherapy. Time point defined: week 3, after first cycle of checkpoint inhibitor. Clones were sequenced by immunoSEQ multiplex PCR, and TCRdb holds only the in-frame ones, with some missing. This sample has roughly 4,200 clones, with about 88% found just once. Sequencing was performed on blood, taken from a patient treated with checkpoint blockade. The origin of the receptors is a human donor with melanoma.

This chain joins TRBV6-6 and TRBJ2-7; 9 positions agree with TRBD1. J lost 13 bases, V lost 6 bases, and 16 bases had no gene match. The CDR3 is made up of 14 amino acids. Germline loops: CDR1 MNHNY, CDR2 SVGAGI (reference sequence). CDR3 sequence reads: CASSYQSPGQGLYF. The CDR3 bases are TGTGCCAGCAGCTACCAATCACCTGGACAGGGGTTATACTTC.

The DNA of the CDR3 is TGTGCCAGCAGCCCGACAACGAACACCGGGGAGCTGTTTTTT. Its translation is CASSPTTNTGELFF. J is TRBJ2-2 and V is TRBV7-2; D gene uncertain. CDR1 is SGHTA and CDR2 is FQGNSA in the germline V gene. CDR3 size: 14 residues. Trimming cost V 5 bases and J 0 bases, with 7 bases left between them.

The chain recombines TRBV7-2 with TRBJ1-2; D possibly corresponds to TRBD1 (6 bases). Trimming took off 4 bases at V and 2 bases at J, with 23 bases between the two ends. This CDR3 contains 18 residues. Germline loops: CDR1 SGHTA, CDR2 FQGNSA. This CDR3 reads CASSSNSGTRWANYGYTF. CDR3 DNA sequence: TGTGCCAGCAGCTCCAACTCCGGGACAAGGTGGGCCAACTATGGCTACACCTTC.

The chain has TRBV30 and TRBJ1-1; tentatively, D is TRBD1 (5 bases). Germline values: CDR1 GTSNPN, CDR2 SVGIG (reference sequence). The CDR3 has 12 residues. Trimming cost V 2 bases and J 6 bases, with 10 bases left between them. The CDR3 loop reads CAWSRGGAEAFF. The CDR3 region has the DNA TGTGCCTGGAGTAGGGGCGGAGCTGAAGCTTTCTTT.

The chain employs TRBV7-9 and TRBJ1-4, with a weak D call TRBD1 (6 bases). Germline-derived CDR1 and CDR2 are SEHNR and FQNEAQ (reference sequence). This CDR3 spans 19 amino acids. Trimming removed 7 bases from V and 10 bases from J, with 34 bases in between. The CDR3 loop is CASTAWRQQGPNLRGKLFF. The CDR3 DNA is TGTGCCAGCACCGCTTGGAGACAACAGGGCCCAAATCTCCGAGGAAAACTGTTTTTT. The full variable domain, in which reference TRBV7-9 and TRBJ1-4 provide the parts outside the CDR3, is DTGVSQNPRHKITKRGQNVTFRCDPISEHNRLYWYRQTLGQGPEFLTYFQNEAQLEKSRLLSDRFSAERPKGSFSTLEIQRTEQGDSAMYLCASTAWRQQGPNLRGKLFFGSGTQLSVL.

The chain recombines TRBV15 with TRBJ1-1; a weak D match, TRBD1 (5 bases). Germline CDR1 is LNHNV and CDR2 is YYDKDF (reference sequence). There are 14 residues in the CDR3. With 0 bases removed from V and 6 bases from J, the gap between germline ends came to 11 bases. CDR3 sequence: CATSRDPPRAEAFF. The CDR3 region has the DNA TGTGCCACCAGCAGAGATCCCCCCAGGGCTGAAGCTTTCTTT.

This chain uses TRBV15 with TRBJ2-3; D ambiguous. Germline V lookup: CDR1 LNHNV, CDR2 YYDKDF (reference sequence). The CDR3 is 14 amino acids. Trimming shortened V by 3 bases and J by 2 bases, and 9 bases separated the two germline ends. CDR3 sequence: CATSRFADTDTQYF. The CDR3 nucleotides read TGTGCCACCAGCAGGTTCGCCGACACAGATACGCAGTATTTT.

This clone was counted once. The gene calls are TRBV11-2 and TRBJ2-5, with 14 bases lining up with TRBD2. Unmatched junction bases numbered 6, after V lost 5 bases and J lost 4 bases. CDR1 SGHAT and CDR2 FQNNGV come from the germline V gene. The length of the CDR3 is 16 residues. The CDR3 coding sequence is TGTGCCAGCAGCGGAGGACTAGCGGGAGGAGGAGAGACCCAGTACTTC. Translation gives CASSGGLAGGGETQYF. The entire variable domain, with the rest obtained from reference TRBV11-2 and TRBJ2-5, is as follows: EAGVAQSPRYKIIEKRQSVAFWCNPISGHATLYWYQQILGQGPKLLIQFQNNGVVDDSQLPKDRFSAERLKGVDSTLKIQPAKLEDSAVYLCASSGGLAGGGETQYFGPGTRLLVL.

This chain joins TRBV2 and TRBJ1-1; 7 nucleotides line up with TRBD1. Trimming removed 4 bases from V and 1 base from J; junction bases left unmatched: 6. CDR3 size: 15 residues. CDR1 and CDR2 from the germline V gene are SNHLY and FYNNEI. Written as DNA, the CDR3 is TGTGCCAGCAGTGCAAGGGGGGACAGGAACACTGAAGCTTTCTTT. As protein: CASSARGDRNTEAFF. Variable domain in full (rest from reference TRBV2 and TRBJ1-1): EPEVTQTPSHQVTQMGQEVILRCVPISNHLYFYWYRQILGQKVEFLVSFYNNEISEKSEIFDDQFSVERPDGSNFTLKIRSTKLEDSAMYFCASSARGDRNTEAFFGQGTRLTVV.

Here the CDR3 reads CSVEQGNYGYTF. The CDR3 DNA reads as TGCAGCGTTGAACAGGGAAACTATGGCTACACCTTC. The V and J genes are TRBV29-1 and TRBJ1-2, with D maybe TRBD1 (5 bases). This CDR3 contains 12 residues. Trimming cost V 2 bases and J 2 bases, with 6 bases left between them. From germline, CDR1 is SQVTM and CDR2 ANQGSEA.